This record concerns one T cell receptor (beta chain) sequence. The antigen remains undetermined. Individual cDNA molecules (in the library) carried attached unique molecular identifiers. Each CDR3 protein gets one entry after TCRdb re-called the RACE reads with MiXCR. This table has 120,000 or so distinct CDR3 sequences, approximately 15% appearing once. CDR1 is DFQATT, CDR2 SNEGSKA, per germline (reference sequence). The length of the CDR3 is 13 residues. V lost 3 bases and J lost 8, with 16 bases in between. The sample is drawn from a study of human T cells and chemical hapten exposure. Study in general: All through the roughly 24-week study, the scalp of each patient received diphenylcyclopropenone doses weekly. Study-level points and caveats: There was alopecia in the donors, so their immune response may differ from that of healthy people. Significantly more large CDR3 similarity clusters were formed by expanded TCRs than by controls.

The time point here: patch test 1, 2 weeks after DPC sensitization. Treatment noted: therapeutic diphenylcyclopropenone sensitization with weekly scalp DPC. The sample was whole blood, taken in connection with sensitization to the hapten diphenylcyclopropenone (DPC). This chain connects TRBV20-1 to TRBJ1-2; weak D call: TRBD1 (5 bases). The TCR sequence derives from a man aged 18 to 29 with alopecia areata. Some clones in this sample may be carry-over from other donors' samples. The CDR3 bases are TGCAGTGCTAGGGTTAAGGGCAGGGACGGCTACACCTTC. Amino acids: CSARVKGRDGYTF.